This entry concerns a single T cell receptor beta chain. This sample is drawn from a study of cytomegalovirus exposure and HLA in healthy donors. PCR was performed using 60 Vbeta and 13 Jbeta primers. TCRdb's copy holds only in-frame clones and misses some; the assay was immunoSEQ multiplex PCR. The sample includes under 200,000 clones, approximately 80% of them seen just once. The CDR3 sequence is 17 residues long. V lost 4 bases, J lost 1 base, and 21 bases lay in between. Looked up from germline, CDR1 is SGHNT and CDR2 is YYREEE (reference sequence). This receptor was identified in a man over 45 in good health and CMV-seropositive. Sequenced material: PBMCs. This rearrangement joins TRBV5-4 to TRBJ2-7, with D tentatively TRBD1 (5 bases). This CDR3 is CASSQTQTGVGSYEQYF. DNA for the CDR3: TGTGCCAGCAGCCAGACCCAAACAGGCGTCGGGTCCTACGAGCAGTACTTC.